Below, one T cell receptor beta chain is given with its context. TCRdb's table, derived via immunoSEQ multiplex PCR, lists solely in-frame clones and lacks some. Among about 700 clones listed, around two fifths were seen once. This entry is derived from a study of tissue T cells after allogeneic stem cell transplantation. With 0 bases clipped from V and 1 base from J, the junction kept 4 bases outside the gene matches. The CDR3 is 16 amino acids. Per germline, CDR1 SGHRS and CDR2 YFSETQ. J is TRBJ2-3 and V is TRBV5-1, with 8 bases that match TRBD1. The source material was descending colon tissue, sampled at autopsy. The sequence was collected from a female patient aged 40-69 years with steroid-refractory graft-versus-host disease after an allogeneic stem cell transplant. A share of the T cells may be of graft donor origin. CDR3 loop: CASSLGDRGGTDTQYF. Written as DNA, the CDR3 is TGCGCCAGCAGCTTGGGTGACAGGGGAGGCACAGATACGCAGTATTTT.